The text below deals with one T cell receptor (beta chain). This CDR3 comprises 15 residues. The data originate from a study of preoperative IRX-2 immunotherapy in early breast cancer. The assay was immunoSEQ multiplex PCR, and TCRdb's table has in-frame clones only and misses some. Altogether roughly 27,000 clones are present, roughly four fifths being singletons, with the ten largest covering roughly 6.8%. The treatment: preoperative locoregional IRX-2 cytokine immunotherapy. Preoperative locoregional IRX-2 cytokine immunotherapy was tested in the phase Ib source study. Specimen: lymph node tissue, collected after IRX-2 immunotherapy. V gene TRBV1 combines with J gene TRBJ2-1; TRBD1 is taken as the D call from the table, unchecked against the DNA. TRBV1 is marked as a pseudogene. The receptor comes from a human donor with breast cancer. The DNA of the CDR3 is TGCGCCAGCAGCCAAAGACGAGACAGGGCAGGAGAGCAGTTCTTC. It specifies CASSQRRDRAGEQFF.